The clone carrying this T cell receptor beta chain was found once. This record belongs to a study of blood T cell repertoires in COVID-19. Study-level information: The study drew acute and convalescent COVID-19 samples from the United States, Italy and Spain.

CDR1 and CDR2 (germline): SGHRS, YFSETQ. The CDR3 extends over 14 amino acids. V dropped 7 bases and J dropped 4; count of bases not matched to a gene: 7. Per the original data handling: For nucleated cells, counts were estimated from reference gene primer amplification. Assay: immunoSEQ multiplex PCR; the TCRdb copy retains only in-frame clones and omits some. V and J calls and clone size follow that table, whereas D and trimming were derived from the DNA. The sample holds approximately 100,000 clones, roughly 80% seen once. This sequence joins TRBV5-1 and TRBJ2-1; 8 bases are shared with TRBD1. The source material was peripheral blood. The origin of this receptor is a woman of 80 years or more with acute or convalescent COVID-19. DNA for the CDR3: TGCGCCAGCCGGACCCGGGACAGGTACAATGAGCAGTTCTTC. Translation gives CASRTRDRYNEQFF.